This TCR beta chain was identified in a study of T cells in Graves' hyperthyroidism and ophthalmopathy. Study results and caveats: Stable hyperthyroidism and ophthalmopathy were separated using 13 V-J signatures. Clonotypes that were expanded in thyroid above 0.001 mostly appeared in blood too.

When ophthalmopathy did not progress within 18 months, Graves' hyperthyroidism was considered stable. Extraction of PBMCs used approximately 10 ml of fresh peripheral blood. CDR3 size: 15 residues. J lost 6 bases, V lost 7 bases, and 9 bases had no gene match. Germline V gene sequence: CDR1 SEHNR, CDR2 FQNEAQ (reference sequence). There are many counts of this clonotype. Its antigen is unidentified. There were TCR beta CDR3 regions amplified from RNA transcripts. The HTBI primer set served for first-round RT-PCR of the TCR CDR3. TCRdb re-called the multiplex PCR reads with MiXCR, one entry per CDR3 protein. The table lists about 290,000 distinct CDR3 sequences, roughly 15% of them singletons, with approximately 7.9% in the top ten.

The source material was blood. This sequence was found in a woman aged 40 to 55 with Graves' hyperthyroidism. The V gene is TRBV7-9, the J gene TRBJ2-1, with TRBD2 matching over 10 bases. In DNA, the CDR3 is TGTGCCAGCAATAGCGGGAGGTTCACGGGCAATGAGCAGTTCTTC. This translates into CASNSGRFTGNEQFF.